The sequence of this TCR beta chain was determined in a study of blood T cell repertoires in COVID-19. Per germline, CDR1 SGHNT and CDR2 YYREEE (reference sequence). The CDR3 loop spans 15 amino acids. V lost 0 bases to trimming and J lost 5 bases; unmatched junction nucleotides: 4. TCRdb's copy holds only in-frame clones and misses some; the assay was immunoSEQ multiplex PCR. The profile shows over 200,000 clones, approximately 86% of them singletons. This TCR was recovered from a man aged 35 to 55 who had recovered from COVID-19. Sequencing was performed on peripheral blood. This chain links TRBV5-4 with TRBJ2-4, with TRBD2 identical over 8 bases. The CDR3 nucleotides are TGTGCCAGCAGCTTGGCGGGGGGGAATGAAAACATTCAGTACTTC. Translation: CASSLAGGNENIQYF.